The 10 T cell receptor beta chains presented below share a single source sample, sequenced in a study of cytomegalovirus exposure and HLA in healthy donors. The PCR was carried out with 60 Vbeta primers and 13 Jbeta primers. Clones were sequenced by immunoSEQ multiplex PCR, and TCRdb holds only the in-frame ones, with some missing. The table lists more than 95,000 clones, roughly 85% of them singletons. The sample consisted of PBMCs. These receptors all stem from a young man in good health and CMV-seropositive.

The chain joins TRBV6-5 to TRBJ2-7; a possible D gene is TRBD2 (7 bases). CDR1 is MNHEY and CDR2 is SVGAGI in the germline V gene. The CDR3 has 13 residues. V gave up 6 bases and J gave up 6 bases, with 15 bases separating them. CDR3 residues: CASRPGGGTEQYF. The CDR3 nucleotides are TGTGCCAGCAGACCTGGGGGGGGCACCGAGCAGTACTTC.

The CDR3 here is CASSLSGSPQSLCNQPQHF. CDR3 DNA: TGTGCCAGCAGCCTAAGCGGGAGCCCCCAATCTCTATGCAATCAGCCCCAGCATTTT. J is TRBJ1-5 and V is TRBV11-3; D gene unclear. The V and J ends lost 5 bases and 2 bases respectively, with 25 bases between them. CDR3 size: 19 residues. Germline CDR1 is SGHNT and CDR2 is YENEEA.

The rearrangement uses TRBV6-5 and TRBJ2-2; D is possibly TRBD1 (6 bases). The CDR3 spans 13 residues. Germline CDR1 is MNHEY and CDR2 is SVGAGI. Trimming stripped 8 bases from V and 7 bases from J, with 14 bases between. CDR3 amino acids: CASGTGWNGELFF. In DNA form, the CDR3 reads TGTGCCAGCGGAACAGGGTGGAACGGGGAGCTGTTTTTT.

The J gene is TRBJ2-3, the V gene TRBV27; no clear D. Germline CDR1 MNHEY, CDR2 SMNVEV (reference sequence). This CDR3 region has 17 residues. V lost 3 bases and J lost 0, with 16 bases in between. The CDR3 nucleotides are TGTGCCAGCAGTTTCCGTCCACCTAACCTTAGCACAGATACGCAGTATTTT. Its translation: CASSFRPPNLSTDTQYF.

The rearrangement joins TRBV5-1 to TRBJ2-2; D is possibly TRBD1 (6 bases). This CDR3 is 16 amino acids long. Germline V gives CDR1 SGHRS, CDR2 YFSETQ. Trimming shortened V by 0 bases and J by 0 bases, and 9 bases separated the two germline ends. The CDR3 reads CASSLAAGANTGELFF. As DNA, the CDR3 is TGCGCCAGCAGCTTGGCGGCAGGGGCGAACACCGGGGAGCTGTTTTTT.

The gene calls are TRBV2 and TRBJ2-3; TRBD2 matches at 10 bases. In germline, CDR1 is SNHLY, CDR2 FYNNEI. J lost 2 bases, V lost 2 bases, and 16 bases had no gene match. The CDR3 has 20 amino acids. CDR3 region: CASSELRLAGERNPTDTQYF. Here the CDR3 DNA reads TGTGCCAGCAGTGAACTTAGGCTAGCGGGGGAACGAAATCCCACAGATACGCAGTATTTT.

The genes are TRBV19 and TRBJ1-2; D gene ambiguous. Germline V lookup: CDR1 LNHDA, CDR2 SQIVND (reference sequence). Trimming stripped 3 bases from V and 3 bases from J, with 14 bases between. This CDR3 has 15 residues. The CDR3 protein is CASSITEITYYGYTF. The DNA of the CDR3 is TGTGCCAGTAGTATTACAGAGATCACTTACTATGGCTACACCTTC. The entire variable domain, with the rest obtained from reference TRBV19 and TRBJ1-2, is as follows: DGGITQSPKYLFRKEGQNVTLSCEQNLNHDAMYWYRQDPGQGLRLIYYSQIVNDFQKGDIAEGYSVSREKKESFPLTVTSAQKNPTAFYLCASSITEITYYGYTFGSGTRLTVV.

The V gene is TRBV27, the J gene TRBJ1-1, with TRBD1 matching 9 bases. The CDR3 loop spans 14 amino acids. Trimming cost V 5 bases and J 4 bases; bases outside gene matches: 5. Germline assignment: CDR1 MNHEY and CDR2 SMNVEV (reference sequence). CDR3 in DNA: TGTGCCAGCAGTGTGGACAGGGGACGCACTGAAGCTTTCTTT. As protein: CASSVDRGRTEAFF.

The V gene is TRBV5-1, the J gene TRBJ1-6; unclear D gene. The CDR3 length is 13 residues. Per the germline V gene, CDR1 is SGHRS and CDR2 is YFSETQ. V shed 0 bases and J shed 8 bases, with 6 bases lying between them. CDR3: CASSLAVDSPLHF. CDR3 nucleotide sequence: TGCGCCAGCAGCTTGGCCGTAGATTCACCCCTCCACTTT.

This chain links TRBV4-1 with TRBJ2-3, with TRBD2 identical over 8 bases. V gave up 3 bases and J gave up 4 bases; unmatched junction bases: 9. Looked up from germline, CDR1 is MGHRA and CDR2 is YSYEKL. CDR3 length: 16 residues. The CDR3 nucleotides read TGCGCCAGCAGCCAGTCAGCGGGGGTTTTCTCAGATACGCAGTATTTT. Amino acids: CASSQSAGVFSDTQYF.